The clone carrying this T cell receptor (beta chain) was observed a few times. Its antigen is unidentified. PCR was performed using 60 Vbeta and 13 Jbeta primers. TCRdb's table, derived via immunoSEQ multiplex PCR, lists solely in-frame clones and lacks some. The sample lists approximately 180,000 clones, about 85% occurring once. This entry belongs to a study of cytomegalovirus exposure and HLA in healthy donors. Points from the study as a whole: In vitro experiments confirmed that a few CMV-associated chains were specific for CMV antigens.

The donors comprised healthy bone marrow donors. Deletions cut 5 bases from V and 3 bases from J, with 11 bases between. The CDR3 length is 13 residues. Per germline, CDR1 SEHNR and CDR2 FQNEAQ (reference sequence). What was sequenced was PBMCs. This receptor was identified in a woman aged 45 to 65 in good health and CMV-seronegative. This chain uses TRBV7-9 with TRBJ2-7; D is unclear. The CDR3 coding sequence is TGTGCCAGCAGCACGCGGTCCCGCTACGAGCAGTACTTC. This translates into CASSTRSRYEQYF.